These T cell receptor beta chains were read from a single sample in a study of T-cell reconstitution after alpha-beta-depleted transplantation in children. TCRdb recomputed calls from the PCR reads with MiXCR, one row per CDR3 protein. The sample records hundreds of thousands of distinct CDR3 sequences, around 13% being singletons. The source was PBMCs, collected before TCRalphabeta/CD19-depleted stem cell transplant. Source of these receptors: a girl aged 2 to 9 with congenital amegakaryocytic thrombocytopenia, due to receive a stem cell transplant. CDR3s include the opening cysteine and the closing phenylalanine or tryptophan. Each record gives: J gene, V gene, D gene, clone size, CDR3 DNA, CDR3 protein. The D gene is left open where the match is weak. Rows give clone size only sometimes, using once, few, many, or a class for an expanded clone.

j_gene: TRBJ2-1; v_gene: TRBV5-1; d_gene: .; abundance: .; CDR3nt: TGCGCCAGCAGCTTGGTGTGGTTGCGGGGCTCCTACAATGAGCAGTTCTTC; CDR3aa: CASSLVWLRGSYNEQFF
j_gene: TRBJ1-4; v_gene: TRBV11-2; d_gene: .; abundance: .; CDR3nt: TGTGCCAGCACCAAGCCGGGGGTCACTAATGAAAAACTGTTTTTT; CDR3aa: CASTKPGVTNEKLFF
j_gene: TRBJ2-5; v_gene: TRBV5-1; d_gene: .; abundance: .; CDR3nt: TGCGCCAGCAGCTTGACCTTGGGGGCGACCCCGTACTTC; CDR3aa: CASSLTLGATPYF
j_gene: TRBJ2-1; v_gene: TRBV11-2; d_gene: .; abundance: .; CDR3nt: TGTGCCAGCAGCCCAACAGGGCCATCCGATTTTGAGCAGTTCTTC; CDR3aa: CASSPTGPSDFEQFF
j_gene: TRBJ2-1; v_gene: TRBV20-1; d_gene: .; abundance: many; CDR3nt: TGCAGTGCTAGAGTAATAGGTGGGAACTCCTACAATGAGCAGTTCTTC; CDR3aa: CSARVIGGNSYNEQFF
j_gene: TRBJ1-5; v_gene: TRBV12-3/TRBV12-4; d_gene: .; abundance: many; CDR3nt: TGTGCCAGCACCCTCTGGAGCAATCAGCCCCAGCATTTT; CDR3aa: CASTLWSNQPQHF
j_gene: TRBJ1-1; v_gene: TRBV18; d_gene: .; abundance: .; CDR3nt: TGTGCCAGCTCACCAGCCCAGGGTATCACTGAAGCTTTCTTT; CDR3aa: CASSPAQGITEAFF
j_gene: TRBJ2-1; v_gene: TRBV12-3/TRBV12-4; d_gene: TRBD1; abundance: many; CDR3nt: TGTGCCAGCAGATCGACAGGGGAAATCCGCCGGGACTACAATGAGCAGTTCTTC; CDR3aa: CASRSTGEIRRDYNEQFF
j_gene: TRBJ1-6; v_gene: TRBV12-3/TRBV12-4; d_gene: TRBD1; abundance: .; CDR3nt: TGTGCCAGCAGCCGACAGGGGGCAGGAAATTCACCCCTCCACTTT; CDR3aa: CASSRQGAGNSPLHF
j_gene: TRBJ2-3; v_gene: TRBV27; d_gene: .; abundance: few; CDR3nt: TGTGCCAGCAGTTCGAGGACCCCGAGCACAGATACGCAGTATTTT; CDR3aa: CASSSRTPSTDTQYF
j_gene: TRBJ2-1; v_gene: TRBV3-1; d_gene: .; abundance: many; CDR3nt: TGTGCCAGCAGCCAAGAAATGTCCAAGAGCTCCTACAATGAGCAGTTCTTC; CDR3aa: CASSQEMSKSSYNEQFF
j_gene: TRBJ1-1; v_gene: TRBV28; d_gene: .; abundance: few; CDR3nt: TGTGCCAGCAGTTTATGGGTGGGGGTGAACACTGAAGCTTTCTTT; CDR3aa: CASSLWVGVNTEAFF
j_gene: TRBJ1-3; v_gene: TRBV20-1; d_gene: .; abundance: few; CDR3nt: TGCAGTGCTAGAGTTTCTGCCACGGTCTCTGGAAACACCATATATTTT; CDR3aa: CSARVSATVSGNTIYF
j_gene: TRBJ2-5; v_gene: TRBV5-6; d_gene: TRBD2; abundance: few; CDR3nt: TGTGCCAGCAGCCGACGGACTAGCGGGCCCCAAGAGACCCAGTACTTC; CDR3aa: CASSRRTSGPQETQYF
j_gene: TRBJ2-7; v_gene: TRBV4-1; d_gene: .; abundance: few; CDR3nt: TGCGCCAGCAGCCAACCCGGGAGCTCTTCCTACGAGCAGTACTTC; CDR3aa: CASSQPGSSSYEQYF
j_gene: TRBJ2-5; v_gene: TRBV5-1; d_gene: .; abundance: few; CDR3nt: TGCGCCAGCAGCTCCCGACAAAGACAAGAGACCCAGTACTTC; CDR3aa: CASSSRQRQETQYF
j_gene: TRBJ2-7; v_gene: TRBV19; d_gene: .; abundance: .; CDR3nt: TGTGCCAGTAGTCTTGTCGGGGCGGCCTCCTACGAGCAGTACTTC; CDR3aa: CASSLVGAASYEQYF
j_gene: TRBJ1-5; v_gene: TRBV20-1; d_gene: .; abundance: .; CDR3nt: TGCAGTGTTAGGGGCAGGGATAAGGGCCCTGCCCATCAGCCCCAGCATTTT; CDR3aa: CSVRGRDKGPAHQPQHF
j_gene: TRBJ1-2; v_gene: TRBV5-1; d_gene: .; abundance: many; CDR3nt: TGCGCCAGCAGCGTCGGGGACCCGGGCTATGGCTACACCTTC; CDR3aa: CASSVGDPGYGYTF
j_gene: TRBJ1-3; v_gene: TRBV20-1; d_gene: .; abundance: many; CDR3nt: TGCAGTGCCAACTCTCCCTCTGGAAACACCATATATTTT; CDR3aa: CSANSPSGNTIYF
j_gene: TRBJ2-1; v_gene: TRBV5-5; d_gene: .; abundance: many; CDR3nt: TGTGCCAGCAGCTTAAGGTCCGACGGTTGGGATGAGCAGTTCTTC; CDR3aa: CASSLRSDGWDEQFF
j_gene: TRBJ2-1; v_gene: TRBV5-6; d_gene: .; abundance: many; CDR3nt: TGTGCCAGCAGCTGGGCTGGGGTGGAGCAGTTCTTC; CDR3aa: CASSWAGVEQFF
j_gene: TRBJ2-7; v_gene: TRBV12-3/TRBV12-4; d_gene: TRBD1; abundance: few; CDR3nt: TGTGCCAGCAGTTTCGGGACAGGGGGAGAGCAGTACTTC; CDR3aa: CASSFGTGGEQYF
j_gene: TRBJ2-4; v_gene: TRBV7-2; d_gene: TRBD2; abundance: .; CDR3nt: TGTGCCAGCAACCCAAGCGGGAGGGGATTCGTGAGGGACATTCAGTACTTC; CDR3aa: CASNPSGRGFVRDIQYF
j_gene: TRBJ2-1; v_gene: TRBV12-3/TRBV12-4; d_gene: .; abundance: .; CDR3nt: TGTGCCAGCAGAACCGGCACGGGCGGGCGGCCAAGTGGTGAGCAGTTCTTC; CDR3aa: CASRTGTGGRPSGEQFF
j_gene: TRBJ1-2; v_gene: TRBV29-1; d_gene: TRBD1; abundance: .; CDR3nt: TGCAGCGTTGAATACGGGACAGGGGCTGGCTACACCTTC; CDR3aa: CSVEYGTGAGYTF
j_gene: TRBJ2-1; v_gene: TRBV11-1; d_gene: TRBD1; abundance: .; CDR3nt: TGTGCCAGCCCAAAAGCGGGACAGGGTGATTTTCGGGGGATTATCGATGAGCAGTTCTTC; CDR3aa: CASPKAGQGDFRGIIDEQFF